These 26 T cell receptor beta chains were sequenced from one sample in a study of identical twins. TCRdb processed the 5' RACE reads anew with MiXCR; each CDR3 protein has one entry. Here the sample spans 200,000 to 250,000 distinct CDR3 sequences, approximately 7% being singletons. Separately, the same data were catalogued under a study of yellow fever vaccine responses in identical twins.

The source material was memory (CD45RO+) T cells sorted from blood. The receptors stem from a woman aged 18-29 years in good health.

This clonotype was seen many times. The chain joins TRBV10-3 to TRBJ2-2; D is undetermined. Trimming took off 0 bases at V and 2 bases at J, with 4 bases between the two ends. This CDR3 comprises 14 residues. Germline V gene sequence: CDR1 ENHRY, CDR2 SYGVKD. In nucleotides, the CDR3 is TGTGCCATCAGTGAGTCTACAAACACCGGGGAGCTGTTTTTT. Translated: CAISESTNTGELFF.

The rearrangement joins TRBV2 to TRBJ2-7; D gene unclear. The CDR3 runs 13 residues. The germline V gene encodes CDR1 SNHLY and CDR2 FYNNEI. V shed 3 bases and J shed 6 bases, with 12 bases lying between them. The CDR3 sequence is CASSDDGRTEQYV. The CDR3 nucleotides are TGTGCCAGCAGTGACGACGGCCGAACCGAGCAGTACGTC.

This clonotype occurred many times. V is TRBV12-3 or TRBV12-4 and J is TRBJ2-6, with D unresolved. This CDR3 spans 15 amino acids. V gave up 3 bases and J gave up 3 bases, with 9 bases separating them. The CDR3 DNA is TGTGCCAGCAGTTTGATGGGTGGTGGGGCCAACGTCCTGACTTTC. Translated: CASSLMGGGANVLTF.

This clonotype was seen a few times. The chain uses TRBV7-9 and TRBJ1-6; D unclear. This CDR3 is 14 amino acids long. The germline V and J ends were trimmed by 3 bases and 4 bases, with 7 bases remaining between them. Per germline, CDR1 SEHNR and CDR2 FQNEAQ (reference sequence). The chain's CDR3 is CASSLRQYNSPLHF. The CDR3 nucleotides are TGTGCCAGCAGCTTGAGGCAGTATAATTCACCCCTCCACTTT.

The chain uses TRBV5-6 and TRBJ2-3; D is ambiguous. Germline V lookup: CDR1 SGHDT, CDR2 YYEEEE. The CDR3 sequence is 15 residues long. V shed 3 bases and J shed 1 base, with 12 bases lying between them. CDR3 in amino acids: CASSSKGTGTDTQYF. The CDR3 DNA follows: TGTGCCAGCAGCTCCAAGGGCACTGGCACAGATACGCAGTATTTT.

The CDR3 DNA is TGTGCCAGCAGCTGGGACAGGAACACTGAAGCTTTCTTT. Translation gives CASSWDRNTEAFF. This rearrangement joins TRBV5-4 to TRBJ1-1; TRBD1 matches at 7 bases. This CDR3 is built from 13 residues. Losses at the gene ends were 3 bases for V and 1 base for J; bases not matched to a gene: 0. The germline V gene encodes CDR1 SGHNT and CDR2 YYREEE (reference sequence).

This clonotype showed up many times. CDR3 loop: CSAAGTSGSSTDTQYF. DNA for the CDR3: TGCAGTGCAGCCGGGACTAGCGGGAGTAGCACAGATACGCAGTATTTT. The rearrangement joins TRBV20-1 to TRBJ2-3; 14 nucleotides agree with TRBD2. This CDR3 has 16 amino acids. The germline gives CDR1 DFQATT, CDR2 SNEGSKA (reference sequence). V trimming: 6 bases; J trimming: 0 bases; junction bases outside the gene matches: 5.

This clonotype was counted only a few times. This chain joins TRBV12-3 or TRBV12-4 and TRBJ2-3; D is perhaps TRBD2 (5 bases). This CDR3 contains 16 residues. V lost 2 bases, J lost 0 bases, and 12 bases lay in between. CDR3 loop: CASSLYVSGSTDTQYF. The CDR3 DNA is TGTGCCAGCAGTTTATACGTCAGCGGTAGCACAGATACGCAGTATTTT.

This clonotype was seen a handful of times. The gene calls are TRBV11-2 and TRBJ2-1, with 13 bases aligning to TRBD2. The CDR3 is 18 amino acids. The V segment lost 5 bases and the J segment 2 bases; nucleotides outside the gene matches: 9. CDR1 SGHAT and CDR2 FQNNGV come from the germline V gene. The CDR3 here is CASSPRPGTSGTYNEQFF. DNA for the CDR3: TGTGCCAGCAGCCCCCGCCCCGGGACTAGCGGGACCTACAATGAGCAGTTCTTC.

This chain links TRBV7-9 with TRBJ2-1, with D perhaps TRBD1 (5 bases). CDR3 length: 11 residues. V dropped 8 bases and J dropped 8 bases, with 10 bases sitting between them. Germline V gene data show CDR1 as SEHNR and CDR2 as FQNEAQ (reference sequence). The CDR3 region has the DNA TGTGCCAGCGGAGACAGCTATGAGCAGTTCTTC. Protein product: CASGDSYEQFF.

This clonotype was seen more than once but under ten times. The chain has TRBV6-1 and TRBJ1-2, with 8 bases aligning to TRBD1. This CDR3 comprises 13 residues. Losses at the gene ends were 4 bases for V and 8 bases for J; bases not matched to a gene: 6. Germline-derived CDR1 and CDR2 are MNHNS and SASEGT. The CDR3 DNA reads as TGTGCCAGCAGTGGGACAGGGCTAGGGGGCTACACCTTC. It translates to CASSGTGLGGYTF.

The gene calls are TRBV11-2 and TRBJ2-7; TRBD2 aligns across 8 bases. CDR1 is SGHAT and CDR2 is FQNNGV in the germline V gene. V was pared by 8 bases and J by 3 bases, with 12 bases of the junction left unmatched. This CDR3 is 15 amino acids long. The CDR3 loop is CASRYFSGDFYEQYF. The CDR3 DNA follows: TGTGCCAGCCGATATTTTAGCGGGGATTTCTACGAGCAGTACTTC.

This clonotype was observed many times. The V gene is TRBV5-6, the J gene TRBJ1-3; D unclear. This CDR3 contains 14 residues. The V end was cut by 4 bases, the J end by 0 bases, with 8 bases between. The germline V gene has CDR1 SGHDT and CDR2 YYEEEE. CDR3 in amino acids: CASSPGLSGNTIYF. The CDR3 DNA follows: TGTGCCAGCAGCCCGGGCCTCTCTGGAAACACCATATATTTT.

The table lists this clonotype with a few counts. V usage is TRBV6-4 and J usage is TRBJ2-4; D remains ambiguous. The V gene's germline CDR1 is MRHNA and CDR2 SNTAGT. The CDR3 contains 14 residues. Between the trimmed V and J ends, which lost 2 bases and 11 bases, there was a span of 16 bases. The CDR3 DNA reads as TGTGCCAGCAGTGACGGCTCCCAGCCTTTGGTTCAGTACTTC. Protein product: CASSDGSQPLVQYF.

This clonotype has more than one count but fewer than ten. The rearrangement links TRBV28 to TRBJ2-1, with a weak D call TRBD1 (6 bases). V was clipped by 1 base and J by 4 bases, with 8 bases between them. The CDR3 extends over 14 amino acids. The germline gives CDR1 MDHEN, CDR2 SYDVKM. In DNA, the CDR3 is TGTGCCAGCAGTTTATACAGGGTTTACAATGAGCAGTTCTTC. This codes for CASSLYRVYNEQFF.

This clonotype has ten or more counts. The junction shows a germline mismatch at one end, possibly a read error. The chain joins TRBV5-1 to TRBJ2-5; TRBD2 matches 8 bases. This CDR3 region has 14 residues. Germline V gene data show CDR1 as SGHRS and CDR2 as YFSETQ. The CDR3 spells CASSLAGQQETQYF. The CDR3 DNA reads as TGTGCCAGCAGCTTAGCGGGGCAACAAGAGACCCAGTACTTC. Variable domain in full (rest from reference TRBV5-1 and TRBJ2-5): KAGVTQTPRYLIKTRGQQVTLSCSPISGHRSVSWYQQTPGQGLQFLFEYFSETQRNKGNFPGRFSGRQFSNSRSEMNVSTLELGDSALYLCASSLAGQQETQYFGPGTRLLVL.

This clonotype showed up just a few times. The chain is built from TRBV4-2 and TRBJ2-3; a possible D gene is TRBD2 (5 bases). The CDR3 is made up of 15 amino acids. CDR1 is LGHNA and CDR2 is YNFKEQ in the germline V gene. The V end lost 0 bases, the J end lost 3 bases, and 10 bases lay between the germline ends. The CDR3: CASSQEGSRTDTQYF. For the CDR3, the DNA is TGTGCCAGCAGCCAAGAAGGGAGTAGAACAGATACGCAGTATTTT.

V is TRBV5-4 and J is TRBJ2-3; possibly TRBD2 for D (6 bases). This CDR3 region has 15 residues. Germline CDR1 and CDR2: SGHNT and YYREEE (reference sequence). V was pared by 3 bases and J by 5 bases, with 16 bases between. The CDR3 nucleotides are TGTGCCAGCAGCTCGGGAGCGCCCTCGGGAGATACGCAGTATTTT. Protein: CASSSGAPSGDTQYF.

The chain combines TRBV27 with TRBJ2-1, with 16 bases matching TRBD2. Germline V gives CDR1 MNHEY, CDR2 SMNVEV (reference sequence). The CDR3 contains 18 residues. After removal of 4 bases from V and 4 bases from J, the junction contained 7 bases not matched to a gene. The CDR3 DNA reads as TGTGCCAGCAGTTCGGGACTAGCGGGAGGGCCCAAATACAATGAGCAGTTCTTC. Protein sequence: CASSSGLAGGPKYNEQFF.

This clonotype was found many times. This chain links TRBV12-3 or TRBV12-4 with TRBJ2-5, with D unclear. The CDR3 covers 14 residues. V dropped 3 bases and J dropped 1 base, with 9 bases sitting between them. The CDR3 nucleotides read TGTGCCAGCAGTTTCCGGACGGTCCAAGAGACCCAGTACTTC. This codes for CASSFRTVQETQYF.

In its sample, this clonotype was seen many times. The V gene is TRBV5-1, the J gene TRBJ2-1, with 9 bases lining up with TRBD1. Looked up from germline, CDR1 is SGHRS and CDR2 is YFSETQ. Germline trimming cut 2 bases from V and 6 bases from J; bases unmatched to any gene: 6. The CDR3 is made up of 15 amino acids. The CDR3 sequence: CASSLSGTGSNEQFF. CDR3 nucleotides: TGCGCCAGCAGCTTATCCGGGACAGGGTCCAATGAGCAGTTCTTC. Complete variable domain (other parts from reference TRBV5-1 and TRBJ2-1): KAGVTQTPRYLIKTRGQQVTLSCSPISGHRSVSWYQQTPGQGLQFLFEYFSETQRNKGNFPGRFSGRQFSNSRSEMNVSTLELGDSALYLCASSLSGTGSNEQFFGPGTRLTVL.

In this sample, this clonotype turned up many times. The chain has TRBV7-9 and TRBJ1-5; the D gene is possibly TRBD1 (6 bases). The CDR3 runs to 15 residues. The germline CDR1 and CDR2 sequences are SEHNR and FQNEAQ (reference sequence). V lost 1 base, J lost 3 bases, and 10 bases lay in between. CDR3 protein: CASSLEQGNNQPQHF. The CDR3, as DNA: TGTGCCAGCAGCTTAGAACAGGGTAACAATCAGCCCCAGCATTTT.

CDR3 sequence (DNA): TGTGCCAGCAGCGCCGGGGACGGGAAAGAGACCCAGTACTTC. As protein: CASSAGDGKETQYF. The chain joins TRBV6-1 to TRBJ2-5; D tentatively reads TRBD1 or TRBD2 (5 bases each). CDR1 and CDR2 from the germline V gene are MNHNS and SASEGT. CDR3 length: 14 amino acids. V was pared by 6 bases and J by 3 bases, with 14 bases between.

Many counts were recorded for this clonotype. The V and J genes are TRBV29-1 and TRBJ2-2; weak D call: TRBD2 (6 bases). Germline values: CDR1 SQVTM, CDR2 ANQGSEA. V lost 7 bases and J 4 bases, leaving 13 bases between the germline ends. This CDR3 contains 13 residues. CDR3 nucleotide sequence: TGCAGCGCCCGGGTGGGAGGCACCGGGGAGCTGTTTTTT. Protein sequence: CSARVGGTGELFF.

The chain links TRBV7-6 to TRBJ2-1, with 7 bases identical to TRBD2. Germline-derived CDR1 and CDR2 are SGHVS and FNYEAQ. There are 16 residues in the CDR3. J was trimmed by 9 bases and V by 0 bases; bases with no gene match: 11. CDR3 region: CASSLAGGTRRAEQFF. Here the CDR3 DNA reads TGTGCCAGCAGCTTAGCGGGGGGGACCCGGAGGGCTGAGCAGTTCTTC.

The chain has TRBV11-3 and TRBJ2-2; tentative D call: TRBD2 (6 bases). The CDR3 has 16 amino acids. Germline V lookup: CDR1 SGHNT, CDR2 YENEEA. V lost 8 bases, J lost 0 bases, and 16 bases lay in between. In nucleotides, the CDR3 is TGTGCCAGCGACTATTCGGGAGTTTCGAACACCGGGGAGCTGTTTTTT. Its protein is CASDYSGVSNTGELFF.